This T cell receptor (beta chain) was obtained from a study of blood T cell repertoires in COVID-19. For the study at large: Acute and convalescent COVID-19 samples came from the United States, Italy and Spain. Sources were T cells, B-cell-depleted T cells, or PBMCs; the material itself was cDNA or gDNA.

Source study methods: Cell counts per sample came from amplifying reference gene primers. Repertoires were generated with immunoSEQ multiplex PCR, while TCRdb's copy carries only in-frame clones and drops some. V and J calls plus clone size are reproduced from that table; the DNA served to infer D and trimming. The sample has tens of thousands of clones, around 80% seen once; the top ten hold 1.2%. The CDR3 covers 16 residues. V was pared by 3 bases and J by 4 bases, with 8 bases of the junction left unmatched. CDR1 and CDR2 from the germline V gene are SNHLY and FYNNEI. Source material: peripheral blood. This TCR derives from a woman of 80 years or more with acute or convalescent COVID-19. The chain is built from TRBV2 and TRBJ2-3, with 9 bases lining up with TRBD2. This chain's CDR3 is CASSEVTSGLSDTQYF. The CDR3 DNA follows: TGTGCCAGCAGTGAGGTTACTAGCGGGCTCTCAGATACGCAGTATTTT.